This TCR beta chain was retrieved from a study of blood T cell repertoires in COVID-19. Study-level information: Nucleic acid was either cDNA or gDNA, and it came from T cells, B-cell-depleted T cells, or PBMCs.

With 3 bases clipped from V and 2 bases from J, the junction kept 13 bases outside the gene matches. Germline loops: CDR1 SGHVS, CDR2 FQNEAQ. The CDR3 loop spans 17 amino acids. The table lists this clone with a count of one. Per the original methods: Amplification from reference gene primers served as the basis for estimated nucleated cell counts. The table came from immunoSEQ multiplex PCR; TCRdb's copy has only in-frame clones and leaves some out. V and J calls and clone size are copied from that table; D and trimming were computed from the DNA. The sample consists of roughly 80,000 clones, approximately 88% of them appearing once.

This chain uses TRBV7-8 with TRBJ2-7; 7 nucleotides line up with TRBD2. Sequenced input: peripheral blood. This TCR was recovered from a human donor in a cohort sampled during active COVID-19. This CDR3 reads CASSFAIMAGDAYEQYF. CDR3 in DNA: TGTGCCAGCAGCTTCGCAATCATGGCGGGGGATGCCTACGAGCAGTACTTC.